Listed here are 5 T cell receptor beta chains from one sample, sequenced in a study of OX40 agonist ivuxolimab in advanced cancers. The repertoire was sequenced with immunoSEQ multiplex PCR; TCRdb's copy has only in-frame clones and lacks some. The repertoire consists of around 50,000 clones, with roughly 80% occurring once and the leading ten covering more than 2.5%. The sample consisted of CD4+ or CD8+ T cells sorted from blood, taken in a trial of the OX40 agonist ivuxolimab. The receptors stem from an adult with an advanced solid tumor such as melanoma, head and neck, liver or kidney cancer.

V usage is TRBV9 and J usage is TRBJ1-2; D is undetermined. V dropped 1 base and J dropped 0 bases, with 10 bases sitting between them. This CDR3 is 15 amino acids long. Germline CDR1 reads SGDLS; CDR2 reads YYNGEE. The CDR3 sequence is CASSVMEGANYGYTF. The DNA of the CDR3 is TGTGCCAGCAGCGTAATGGAGGGAGCTAACTATGGCTACACCTTC. The full variable domain, completed using reference TRBV9 and TRBJ1-2, is DSGVTQTPKHLITATGQRVTLRCSPRSGDLSVYWYQQSLDQGLQFLIQYYNGEERAKGNILERFSAQQFPDLHSELNLSSLELGDSALYFCASSVMEGANYGYTFGSGTRLTVV.

The gene calls are TRBV5-4 and TRBJ2-7, with 7 bases matching TRBD2. The V segment lost 0 bases and the J segment 3 bases; nucleotides outside the gene matches: 6. Germline V gene sequence: CDR1 SGHNT, CDR2 YYREEE (reference sequence). CDR3 length: 15 residues. CDR3 nucleotide sequence: TGTGCCAGCAGCTTGGGTCTAGCGGAGCACTACGAGCAGTACTTC. Translation: CASSLGLAEHYEQYF.

This clone was observed once. The chain joins TRBV5-1 to TRBJ2-3; the D gene is possibly TRBD1 (6 bases). Trimming took 1 base from V and 4 from J, leaving 16 bases between them. This CDR3 spans 16 amino acids. The germline V gene encodes CDR1 SGHRS and CDR2 YFSETQ. CDR3 nucleotide sequence: TGCGCCAGCAGCTTGTGGGGACACGACAAGGCAGATACGCAGTATTTT. This gives the protein CASSLWGHDKADTQYF. Full variable domain (missing parts from reference TRBV5-1 and TRBJ2-3): KAGVTQTPRYLIKTRGQQVTLSCSPISGHRSVSWYQQTPGQGLQFLFEYFSETQRNKGNFPGRFSGRQFSNSRSEMNVSTLELGDSALYLCASSLWGHDKADTQYFGPGTRLTVL.

The chain links TRBV28 to TRBJ2-3; D is unclear. CDR3 size: 14 residues. Germline CDR1 reads MDHEN; CDR2 reads SYDVKM. Trimming removed 7 bases from V and 6 bases from J, with 17 bases in between. The CDR3 spells CASTFPSRRDTQYF. CDR3 bases: TGTGCCAGCACCTTCCCATCGCGGCGCGATACGCAGTATTTT. Using reference TRBV28 and TRBJ2-3 for the parts outside the CDR3, the full variable domain is DVKVTQSSRYLVKRTGEKVFLECVQDMDHENMFWYRQDPGLGLRLIYFSYDVKMKEKGDIPEGYSVSREKKERFSLILESASTNQTSMYLCASTFPSRRDTQYFGPGTRLTVL.

The chain combines TRBV4-2 with TRBJ1-6, with TRBD1 as a possible D gene (5 bases). The germline gives CDR1 LGHNA, CDR2 YNFKEQ. V lost 0 bases to trimming and J lost 13 bases, with 10 bases between them. The CDR3 consists of 13 residues. The CDR3 DNA is TGTGCCAGCAGCCAAGATCGGGGGATGCCCCTCCACTTT. Its protein product is CASSQDRGMPLHF.